Each of the 14 T cell receptor beta chains below was sequenced from the same sample in a study of cytomegalovirus exposure and HLA in healthy donors. PCR was performed using 60 Vbeta and 13 Jbeta primers. Repertoires were generated with immunoSEQ multiplex PCR, while TCRdb's copy carries only in-frame clones and drops some. The sample has 150,000 or so clones, more than 75% seen once. Sequencing was carried out using PBMCs. The source of these receptors is a man aged 25-40 years in good health and CMV-seropositive.

The chain joins TRBV18 to TRBJ2-3; D is ambiguous. The CDR3 runs to 16 residues. V was clipped by 1 base and J by 0 bases, with 11 bases between them. Germline V gene data show CDR1 as KGHSH and CDR2 as LQKENI. This chain's CDR3 is CASSPQLSDSTDTQYF. The CDR3 DNA is TGTGCCAGCTCACCACAGCTTAGTGATAGCACAGATACGCAGTATTTT.

This sequence joins TRBV6-5 and TRBJ2-7, with a weak D call TRBD1 (7 bases). CDR1 and CDR2 from the germline V gene are MNHEY and SVGAGI. V lost 4 bases to trimming and J lost 9 bases, with 19 bases between them. The CDR3 extends over 14 amino acids. The CDR3 bases are TGTGCCAGCAGTTTAACAGGGGACTGGGGTAGGCAGTACTTC. The encoded protein is CASSLTGDWGRQYF.

This clone was seen a single time. This chain joins TRBV11-1 and TRBJ2-2; 8 bases are a match to TRBD1. J lost 6 bases, V lost 4 bases, and 1 base had no gene match. The V gene's germline CDR1 is SGHAT and CDR2 FQDESV (reference sequence). The CDR3 runs 13 residues. CDR3 nucleotide sequence: TGTGCCAGCAGCTCCAGGGGGCCCGGGGAGCTGTTTTTT. As protein: CASSSRGPGELFF.

The chain uses TRBV10-3 and TRBJ2-1, with 9 bases lining up with TRBD1. The V gene end was trimmed by 0 bases and the J gene end by 9 bases; junction bases not matched to a gene: 12. This CDR3 comprises 17 residues. Germline CDR1 reads ENHRY; CDR2 reads SYGVKD. CDR3 protein: CAISESRSGTGRGEQFF. CDR3 in DNA: TGTGCCATCAGTGAGTCGAGGAGCGGGACAGGGAGGGGTGAGCAGTTCTTC.

In its sample, this clone was seen a few times. This rearrangement joins TRBV30 to TRBJ2-2, with 9 bases aligning to TRBD2. The CDR3 runs to 15 residues. V shed 7 bases and J 8 bases; nucleotides not matched to a gene: 14. The germline CDR1 and CDR2 sequences are GTSNPN and SVGIG (reference sequence). CDR3 DNA: TGTGCCTCTACGCGGGAGGGCCTGCTTGAGGGGGAGCTGTTTTTT. Translating it yields CASTREGLLEGELFF.

The chain joins TRBV7-9 to TRBJ2-7, with D perhaps matching TRBD1 (5 bases). The CDR3 has 13 amino acids. In germline, CDR1 is SEHNR, CDR2 FQNEAQ (reference sequence). V was pared by 2 bases and J by 3 bases, with 8 bases between. The CDR3 spells CASSLFTGYEQYF. The DNA for the CDR3 is TGTGCCAGCAGCTTATTTACAGGCTACGAGCAGTACTTC.

CDR3 in amino acids: CAWTSGYQETQYF. The CDR3 DNA sequence: TGTGCCTGGACTAGCGGCTACCAAGAGACCCAGTACTTC. J is TRBJ2-5 and V is TRBV30; TRBD2 agrees at 7 bases. Trimming took 4 bases from V and 0 from J; bases not matched to a gene: 2. The CDR3 runs to 13 residues. CDR1 is GTSNPN and CDR2 is SVGIG in the germline V gene (reference sequence).

The V and J genes are TRBV30 and TRBJ2-5, with TRBD2 identical over 7 bases. Germline V gene data show CDR1 as GTSNPN and CDR2 as SVGIG (reference sequence). J lost 5 bases, V lost 0 bases, and 6 bases had no gene match. This CDR3 has 14 amino acids. The CDR3 reads CAWSVLAGEETQYF. The CDR3 coding sequence is TGTGCCTGGAGTGTATTGGCGGGGGAGGAGACCCAGTACTTC.

This chain joins TRBV9 and TRBJ2-5; D not certain. Trimming took 4 bases from V and 5 from J, leaving 15 bases between them. Per the germline V gene, CDR1 is SGDLS and CDR2 is YYNGEE. The CDR3 sequence is 14 residues long. The CDR3 nucleotides read TGTGCCAGCAGCCCGCTTCCTGCTCAGGAGACCCAGTACTTC. Protein sequence: CASSPLPAQETQYF.

This chain's CDR3 is CASRKRGQGSGQPQHF. The DNA for the CDR3 is TGTGCCAGCCGGAAAAGGGGGCAGGGCTCGGGTCAGCCCCAGCATTTT. This chain joins TRBV6-6 and TRBJ1-5, with TRBD1 matching over 7 bases. CDR1 and CDR2 from the germline V gene are MNHNY and SVGAGI (reference sequence). The J segment lost 6 bases and the V segment lost 8 bases, leaving 16 bases of the junction unmatched. This CDR3 spans 16 amino acids.

V and J are TRBV7-8 and TRBJ2-7; 11 positions agree with TRBD2. The CDR3 has 15 residues. V shed 4 bases and J 1 base; nucleotides not matched to a gene: 3. The V gene's germline CDR1 is SGHVS and CDR2 FQNEAQ. The CDR3 bases are TGTGCCAGCAGCTCCGGGACTAGCGGATCCTACGAGCAGTACTTC. Its translation: CASSSGTSGSYEQYF.

A few counts support this clone. The V and J genes are TRBV28 and TRBJ1-1; possible D gene TRBD1, 5 bases. Trimming took 4 bases from V and 2 from J, leaving 20 bases between them. From germline, CDR1 is MDHEN and CDR2 SYDVKM. This CDR3 region has 17 residues. CDR3 sequence reads: CASSYKKTRQPNTEAFF. The CDR3 coding sequence is TGTGCCAGCAGTTACAAAAAGACCAGACAGCCTAACACTGAAGCTTTCTTT.

The J gene is TRBJ1-1, the V gene TRBV27; 9 positions match TRBD1. The CDR3 is made up of 12 amino acids. V shed 10 bases, J shed 5 bases, and the junction held 5 bases outside the gene matches. Germline V CDR1 and CDR2: MNHEY, SMNVEV (reference sequence). The CDR3 sequence: CAIGTGLTEAFF. CDR3 sequence (DNA): TGTGCCATCGGGACAGGGTTAACTGAAGCTTTCTTT.

V usage is TRBV18 and J usage is TRBJ2-7; tentatively, D is TRBD1 (5 bases). V lost 0 bases and J 3 bases, leaving 9 bases between the germline ends. Germline V lookup: CDR1 KGHSH, CDR2 LQKENI. This CDR3 has 14 amino acids. The CDR3 DNA sequence: TGTGCCAGCTCACCACCGGACCAGGGCTACGAGCAGTACTTC. Translated: CASSPPDQGYEQYF.